Following are 31 T cell receptor beta chains from one sample sequenced in a study of T cell repertoires in cytomegalovirus infection. MiXCR, run by TCRdb on the reads, gives a single entry per CDR3 protein. Of around 130,000 distinct CDR3 sequences listed, approximately 8.8% are singletons. Material: PBMCs. The origin of the receptors is a human donor in good health (CMV status not recorded). Some clones in this sample may be carry-over from other donors' samples.

This clonotype showed up many times. This chain joins TRBV29-1 and TRBJ1-1; 8 bases are shared with TRBD1. The length of the CDR3 is 16 residues. The germline gives CDR1 SQVTM, CDR2 ANQGSEA. The trim removed 4 bases at V and 4 bases at J, leaving 14 bases unmatched. The CDR3, as DNA: TGCAGCGTTGTATCCCTATACAGGGGGGAGGGCACTGAAGCTTTCTTT. This codes for CSVVSLYRGEGTEAFF.

This clonotype was observed many times. The chain combines TRBV28 with TRBJ2-7; 9 bases are shared with TRBD1. Trimming removed 3 bases from V and 5 bases from J; junction bases left unmatched: 5. Germline V gene sequence: CDR1 MDHEN, CDR2 SYDVKM. The CDR3 runs to 14 residues. CDR3 DNA sequence: TGTGCCAGCAGTTTCGACAGGGGGGGCGACGAGCAGTACTTC. Its translation is CASSFDRGGDEQYF. The complete variable domain, with remaining parts taken from reference TRBV28 and TRBJ2-7, reads DVKVTQSSRYLVKRTGEKVFLECVQDMDHENMFWYRQDPGLGLRLIYFSYDVKMKEKGDIPEGYSVSREKKERFSLILESASTNQTSMYLCASSFDRGGDEQYFGPGTRLTVT.

This clonotype has at least ten counts. The chain uses TRBV7-2 and TRBJ1-2; no reliable D call. The CDR3 is 15 residues long. V was pared by 1 base and J by 7 bases, with 16 bases between. Germline V gene data show CDR1 as SGHTA and CDR2 as FQGNSA. The CDR3: CASSLVMTGVGGYTF. In DNA, the CDR3 is TGTGCCAGCAGCTTAGTAATGACCGGCGTTGGTGGCTACACCTTC.

V is TRBV20-1 and J is TRBJ2-5; 10 nucleotides agree with TRBD2. The germline V gene has CDR1 DFQATT and CDR2 SNEGSKA (reference sequence). The CDR3 covers 16 residues. V dropped 2 bases and J dropped 4; count of bases not matched to a gene: 10. This CDR3 is CSARNPSGGWGETQYF. The DNA of the CDR3 is TGCAGTGCTAGAAACCCTAGCGGGGGCTGGGGAGAGACCCAGTACTTC.

This clonotype showed up many times. This rearrangement joins TRBV7-2 to TRBJ2-1; possibly TRBD2 for D (5 bases). The V gene lost 5 bases and the J gene lost 13 bases, with 18 bases spanning the gap. This CDR3 has 13 amino acids. Germline CDR1 SGHTA, CDR2 FQGNSA. As DNA, the CDR3 is TGTGCCAGCAGCAATACGATGGGCGGGTTTCAGTTCTTC. This translates into CASSNTMGGFQFF. Filled out from reference TRBV7-2 and TRBJ2-1, the complete variable domain reads GAGVSQSPSNKVTEKGKDVELRCDPISGHTALYWYRQSLGQGLEFLIYFQGNSAPDKSGLPSDRFSAERTGGSVSTLTIQRTQQEDSAVYLCASSNTMGGFQFFGPGTRLTVL.

This clonotype has just a few counts. The chain links TRBV7-9 to TRBJ1-5; TRBD1 is a possible D gene (6 bases). The CDR3 sequence is 14 residues long. The V gene lost 3 bases and the J gene lost 5 bases, with 11 bases spanning the gap. Looked up from germline, CDR1 is SEHNR and CDR2 is FQNEAQ (reference sequence). The CDR3 reads CASSFQGRDQPQHF. As DNA, the CDR3 is TGTGCCAGCAGCTTTCAGGGGCGAGATCAGCCCCAGCATTTT.

The chain employs TRBV5-6 and TRBJ2-3, with a tentative D call TRBD1 (5 bases). The CDR3 totals 15 residues. With 3 bases removed from V and 6 bases from J, the gap between germline ends came to 17 bases. The germline CDR1 and CDR2 sequences are SGHDT and YYEEEE. The CDR3 loop reads CASSYPGLDSDTQYF. CDR3 bases: TGTGCCAGCAGCTATCCCGGGCTTGACAGTGATACGCAGTATTTT.

This clonotype appeared many times. V usage is TRBV4-1 and J usage is TRBJ2-7, with D possibly TRBD2 on 6 matching bases. The CDR3 has 15 amino acids. Trimming pared 1 base from V and 3 bases from J, leaving 13 bases between. CDR1 is MGHRA, CDR2 YSYEKL, per germline. CDR3 amino acids: CASSQVGDSYYEQYF. In DNA, the CDR3 is TGCGCCAGCAGCCAAGTTGGGGACTCCTACTACGAGCAGTACTTC.

The V call is TRBV20-1, the J call TRBJ2-5; the D call may be TRBD1 or TRBD2 (5 bases each). V was trimmed by 0 bases and J by 7 bases, leaving 12 bases between them. Germline-derived CDR1 and CDR2 are DFQATT and SNEGSKA (reference sequence). The CDR3 covers 13 residues. CDR3 DNA sequence: TGCAGTGCTAGAGAGCTAGGGGCGGGGACCCAGTACTTC. As protein: CSARELGAGTQYF.

This clonotype has ten or more counts. V usage is TRBV6-5 and J usage is TRBJ2-2; maybe TRBD1 (6 bases). Germline V gene sequence: CDR1 MNHEY, CDR2 SVGAGI. The V and J ends lost 6 bases and 10 bases respectively, with 15 bases between them. This CDR3 contains 13 residues. The CDR3 reads CASRYTTGQELFF. DNA of the CDR3: TGTGCCAGCAGATATACTACAGGGCAGGAGCTGTTTTTT.

This clonotype was seen repeatedly, ten times or more. V is TRBV28 and J is TRBJ1-4; D unresolved. This CDR3 is built from 15 residues. Germline V lookup: CDR1 MDHEN, CDR2 SYDVKM. Trimming removed 5 bases from V and 4 bases from J, with 14 bases in between. The CDR3 reads CASSATDYNNEKLFF. The CDR3 nucleotides read TGTGCCAGCAGTGCCACAGATTACAATAATGAAAAACTGTTTTTT.

This clonotype was found many times. The chain has TRBV7-9 and TRBJ2-5; TRBD2 aligns across 7 bases. Germline V lookup: CDR1 SEHNR, CDR2 FQNEAQ (reference sequence). J gave up 5 bases and V 3 bases, and 12 bases lay outside the gene matches. The CDR3 runs to 16 residues. CDR3 sequence (DNA): TGTGCCAGCAGCTTGCAGACTAGCCCCCTAGGGGAGACCCAGTACTTC. It codes for CASSLQTSPLGETQYF.

This clonotype was counted ten times or more. V gene TRBV12-3 or TRBV12-4 combines with J gene TRBJ1-1; D may be TRBD1 (5 bases). The CDR3 covers 12 residues. V lost 6 bases, J lost 4 bases, and 9 bases lay in between. The CDR3 DNA reads as TGTGCCAGCAGGGGGCGGGGCACTGAAGCTTTCTTT. Protein product: CASRGRGTEAFF.

By its share, this clonotype is medium-sized. V gene TRBV12-5 combines with J gene TRBJ2-1, with D perhaps matching TRBD2 (6 bases). Germline V gene lookup returns CDR1 LGHNT and CDR2 FRNRAP. The CDR3 totals 13 residues. The V and J ends lost 3 bases and 6 bases respectively, with 9 bases between them. CDR3 residues: CASGLGGINEQFF. CDR3 nucleotides: TGTGCTAGTGGTTTAGGAGGGATCAATGAGCAGTTCTTC.

This clonotype was seen many times. The chain combines TRBV29-1 with TRBJ2-7; TRBD1 matches at 8 bases. The CDR3 spans 12 residues. The germline CDR1 and CDR2 sequences are SQVTM and ANQGSEA. J lost 4 bases, V lost 7 bases, and 6 bases had no gene match. The CDR3 nucleotides read TGCAGCGGGGGACAGGCTTCTTACGAGCAGTACTTC. It translates to CSGGQASYEQYF.

The sample holds a few counts of this clonotype. CDR3 sequence reads: CASSFTGRANYGYTF. The DNA of the CDR3 is TGTGCCAGCAGTTTCACGGGACGAGCTAACTATGGCTACACCTTC. The gene calls are TRBV28 and TRBJ1-2, with D perhaps matching TRBD1 (5 bases). Germline-derived CDR1 and CDR2 are MDHEN and SYDVKM. The ends were cut back, 3 bases at V and 0 bases at J, with 11 bases in the middle. This CDR3 has 15 amino acids.

The chain combines TRBV15 with TRBJ2-7, with 8 bases that match TRBD1. Germline values: CDR1 LNHNV, CDR2 YYDKDF (reference sequence). The CDR3 extends over 15 amino acids. The V segment lost 3 bases and the J segment 0 bases; nucleotides outside the gene matches: 4. The CDR3 region has the DNA TGTGCCACCAGCAGTAGACAGGGGCTCTCCTACGAGCAGTACTTC. Translating it yields CATSSRQGLSYEQYF.

At least ten counts were recorded for this clonotype. The V gene is TRBV7-6, the J gene TRBJ1-1, with 8 bases that match TRBD1. Trimming cost V 2 bases and J 4 bases; bases outside gene matches: 9. CDR1 and CDR2 from the germline V gene are SGHVS and FNYEAQ. The CDR3 length is 16 residues. CDR3 loop: CASSLYADRGGTEAFF. CDR3 bases: TGTGCCAGCAGCTTATACGCCGACAGGGGTGGCACTGAAGCTTTCTTT.

This clonotype was recorded at least ten times. This sequence joins TRBV20-1 and TRBJ1-1; maybe TRBD1 (5 bases). Germline V CDR1 and CDR2: DFQATT, SNEGSKA (reference sequence). Trimming took 3 bases from V and 2 from J, leaving 10 bases between them. There are 13 residues in the CDR3. CDR3 protein: CSARGQLNTEAFF. CDR3 DNA sequence: TGCAGTGCTAGGGGGCAACTTAACACTGAAGCTTTCTTT.

This clonotype was seen repeatedly, ten times or more. The rearrangement uses TRBV7-8 and TRBJ2-7, with 8 bases aligning to TRBD2. Germline loops: CDR1 SGHVS, CDR2 FQNEAQ. The length of the CDR3 is 13 residues. V gave up 1 base and J gave up 8 bases; unmatched junction bases: 4. This CDR3 is CASSLDGTSKQYF. DNA for the CDR3: TGTGCCAGCAGCTTAGACGGGACTAGTAAGCAGTACTTC.

This clonotype was picked up many times. This rearrangement joins TRBV7-6 to TRBJ2-6, with D perhaps matching TRBD1 or TRBD2 (5 bases each). This CDR3 spans 18 amino acids. V lost 5 bases and J 0 bases, leaving 17 bases between the germline ends. The germline V gene has CDR1 SGHVS and CDR2 FNYEAQ. This CDR3 is CASSPRDAGASGANVLTF. The DNA of the CDR3 is TGTGCCAGCAGCCCAAGGGATGCCGGGGCCTCTGGGGCCAACGTCCTGACTTTC.

The V gene is TRBV7-2, the J gene TRBJ1-5, with 7 bases lining up with TRBD1. The CDR3 loop spans 15 amino acids. The germline V gene encodes CDR1 SGHTA and CDR2 FQGNSA. Trimming removed 5 bases from V and 5 bases from J; junction bases left unmatched: 9. CDR3 sequence (DNA): TGTGCCAGCAGCCCGACAGGGCCCTCTTATCAGCCCCAGCATTTT. This gives the protein CASSPTGPSYQPQHF. The variable domain in full, completed from reference TRBV7-2 and TRBJ1-5, reads GAGVSQSPSNKVTEKGKDVELRCDPISGHTALYWYRQSLGQGLEFLIYFQGNSAPDKSGLPSDRFSAERTGGSVSTLTIQRTQQEDSAVYLCASSPTGPSYQPQHFGDGTRLSIL.

Many counts were recorded for this clonotype. The V gene is TRBV15, the J gene TRBJ2-5; D is unresolved. This CDR3 has 15 amino acids. CDR1 and CDR2 from the germline V gene are LNHNV and YYDKDF (reference sequence). V lost 0 bases to trimming and J lost 4 bases, with 12 bases between them. The CDR3 loop is CATSRDPGVRETQYF. Here the CDR3 DNA reads TGTGCCACCAGCAGAGATCCAGGAGTCCGAGAGACCCAGTACTTC.

The V and J genes are TRBV20-1 and TRBJ2-7, with 10 bases aligning to TRBD1. J gave up 1 base and V 7 bases, and 4 bases lay outside the gene matches. Germline-derived CDR1 and CDR2 are DFQATT and SNEGSKA (reference sequence). The CDR3 totals 13 residues. The CDR3 reads CSGGQGFSYEQYF. CDR3 coding DNA: TGCAGTGGGGGACAGGGGTTTTCCTACGAGCAGTACTTC.

This CDR3 reads CASKRQGQVGNLFF. The DNA for the CDR3 is TGTGCCAGCAAAAGACAGGGACAGGTTGGAAACCTGTTTTTT. This chain joins TRBV28 and TRBJ1-4; 8 bases line up with TRBD1. Germline V CDR1 and CDR2: MDHEN, SYDVKM. V lost 7 bases, J lost 14 bases, and 15 bases stayed unmatched. The CDR3 length is 14 residues.

In its sample, this clonotype was seen many times. This chain uses TRBV5-1 with TRBJ2-6; 7 nucleotides match TRBD1. V was clipped by 6 bases and J by 0 bases; unmatched bases: 6. Germline loops: CDR1 SGHRS, CDR2 YFSETQ. The CDR3 is 16 amino acids. The CDR3 reads CASKQQGFSGANVLTF. CDR3 nucleotides: TGCGCCAGCAAGCAACAGGGGTTCTCTGGGGCCAACGTCCTGACTTTC.

This clonotype was detected ten times or more. The gene calls are TRBV7-2 and TRBJ2-1, with 10 positions matching TRBD2. With 5 bases clipped from V and 4 bases from J, the junction kept 5 bases outside the gene matches. CDR1 and CDR2 (germline): SGHTA, FQGNSA. The CDR3 spans 15 residues. The CDR3 bases are TGTGCCAGCAGCCCTCAACTAGCGGGGTACAATGAGCAGTTCTTC. Translation: CASSPQLAGYNEQFF. The full variable domain, in which reference TRBV7-2 and TRBJ2-1 provide the parts outside the CDR3, is GAGVSQSPSNKVTEKGKDVELRCDPISGHTALYWYRQSLGQGLEFLIYFQGNSAPDKSGLPSDRFSAERTGGSVSTLTIQRTQQEDSAVYLCASSPQLAGYNEQFFGPGTRLTVL.

The V gene is TRBV6-5, the J gene TRBJ2-4; D is uncertain. This CDR3 region has 14 residues. Germline V gene sequence: CDR1 MNHEY, CDR2 SVGAGI. V was cut by 0 bases and J by 9 bases, with 12 bases left in between. The CDR3 DNA reads TGTGCCAGCAGTTACTCTCAGATATCGGGCATTCAGTACTTC. Protein sequence: CASSYSQISGIQYF.

This clonotype was observed at least ten times. This chain uses TRBV4-1 with TRBJ2-4; D ambiguous. This CDR3 is 16 amino acids long. Germline values: CDR1 MGHRA, CDR2 YSYEKL. Trimming stripped 0 bases from V and 0 bases from J, with 9 bases between. The CDR3 DNA reads TGCGCCAGCAGCCAAGATATAGTTCTAGCCAAAAACATTCAGTACTTC. It codes for CASSQDIVLAKNIQYF.

This clonotype was counted ten times or more. This CDR3 is CASSLDWRGASYNEQFF. CDR3 nucleotides: TGTGCCAGCAGTTTAGATTGGCGGGGGGCCTCCTACAATGAGCAGTTCTTC. The chain is built from TRBV27 and TRBJ2-1; TRBD2 aligns across 8 bases. This CDR3 has 17 amino acids. J was trimmed by 0 bases and V by 2 bases; bases with no gene match: 6. Germline CDR1 is MNHEY and CDR2 is SMNVEV (reference sequence).

This clonotype was picked up a small number of times. J is TRBJ2-2 and V is TRBV6-5; tentatively, D is TRBD1 or TRBD2 (7 bases each). CDR1 and CDR2 from the germline V gene are MNHEY and SVGAGI. The CDR3 loop spans 15 amino acids. V was shortened by 6 bases and J by 5 bases, with 16 bases between the two germline ends. The CDR3 DNA follows: TGTGCCAGCAGGCCCAGGGGGGGGCCTACCGGGGAGCTGTTTTTT. It encodes CASRPRGGPTGELFF.